Listed below are T cell receptor beta chains from one sample, sequenced in a study of blood T cell repertoires in COVID-19. Using immunoSEQ multiplex PCR, the repertoire was profiled, and TCRdb retains in-frame clones only, with some absent. The repertoire holds over 250,000 clones, with about 85% as singletons. Sequencing was done on a sample of peripheral blood. All receptors derive from a human donor in a cohort sampled during active COVID-19. Both conserved end residues are part of each CDR3. Fields, in order: clone size, J gene, V gene, D gene, CDR3 DNA, CDR3 protein. D genes are given only for firm matches. Not all rows give a size; the values are once, few, many and, for expanded clones, a class.

abundance: NA
j_gene: TRBJ2-5
v_gene: TRBV15
d_gene: NA
CDR3nt: TGTGCCACCAGCAGAGATCGGTCCGTGACCCCGGGTCAAGAGACCCAGTACTTC
CDR3aa: CATSRDRSVTPGQETQYF

abundance: NA
j_gene: TRBJ1-1
v_gene: TRBV19
d_gene: NA
CDR3nt: TGTGCCAGTAGCCCCCGAGGGAACACTGAAGCTTTCTTT
CDR3aa: CASSPRGNTEAFF

abundance: NA
j_gene: TRBJ1-4
v_gene: TRBV28
d_gene: NA
CDR3nt: TGTGCCAGCAGTTCCAGCGACCGGGCAACTAATGAAAAACTGTTTTTT
CDR3aa: CASSSSDRATNEKLFF

abundance: NA
j_gene: TRBJ2-4
v_gene: TRBV20-1
d_gene: TRBD2
CDR3nt: TGCAGCGCGGGGGGTCGCATTCAGTACTTC
CDR3aa: CSAGGRIQYF

abundance: NA
j_gene: TRBJ1-5
v_gene: TRBV28
d_gene: NA
CDR3nt: TGTGCCAGCAGTCCAACTCATCAGCCCCAGCATTTT
CDR3aa: CASSPTHQPQHF

abundance: NA
j_gene: TRBJ2-7
v_gene: TRBV10-3
d_gene: NA
CDR3nt: TGTGCCATCAAGGGGCTGGGTACGGGGCAGTACTTC
CDR3aa: CAIKGLGTGQYF

abundance: NA
j_gene: TRBJ2-7
v_gene: TRBV30
d_gene: TRBD2
CDR3nt: TGTGCCTGGAGACCCGGGCAGGGCGTAGGACTAGCGGGGGGAGAGCAGTACTTC
CDR3aa: CAWRPGQGVGLAGGEQYF

abundance: NA
j_gene: TRBJ2-3
v_gene: TRBV24-1
d_gene: NA
CDR3nt: TGTGCCACCAGTGAGCACTCTAACACAGATACGCAGTATTTT
CDR3aa: CATSEHSNTDTQYF

abundance: NA
j_gene: TRBJ2-6
v_gene: TRBV5-4
d_gene: TRBD1
CDR3nt: TGTGCCAGCAGCCCCAGGACAGGGTTGCTTTCTGGGGCCAACGTCCTGACTTTC
CDR3aa: CASSPRTGLLSGANVLTF

abundance: NA
j_gene: TRBJ2-3
v_gene: TRBV12-5
d_gene: NA
CDR3nt: TGTGCTAGTGCCCTGGGGCGGGGCGGGACCACAGATACGCAGTATTTT
CDR3aa: CASALGRGGTTDTQYF

abundance: NA
j_gene: TRBJ2-1
v_gene: TRBV24-1
d_gene: NA
CDR3nt: TGTGCCACCAGTGATTTCGCCCGCCCCGGGGAGCAGTTCTTC
CDR3aa: CATSDFARPGEQFF

abundance: once
j_gene: TRBJ2-5
v_gene: TRBV3-1/TRBV3-2
d_gene: NA
CDR3nt: TGTGCCAGCAGCCAATCTAGCGAACAAGAGACCCAGTACTTC
CDR3aa: CASSQSSEQETQYF

abundance: NA
j_gene: TRBJ1-6
v_gene: TRBV2
d_gene: TRBD1
CDR3nt: TGTGCCAGCAGGAGGGAGACAGGGACAAATTCACCCCTCCACTTT
CDR3aa: CASRRETGTNSPLHF

abundance: NA
j_gene: TRBJ2-7
v_gene: TRBV11-2
d_gene: NA
CDR3nt: TGTGCCAGCAGCTTTGGGGTGCCAGGGGAGCAGTACTTC
CDR3aa: CASSFGVPGEQYF

abundance: NA
j_gene: TRBJ2-3
v_gene: TRBV9
d_gene: TRBD2
CDR3nt: TGTGCCAGCAGCGTCCGAGCGGGAGAGGGCCCAGATACGCAGTATTTT
CDR3aa: CASSVRAGEGPDTQYF

abundance: NA
j_gene: TRBJ1-5
v_gene: TRBV6-5
d_gene: TRBD1
CDR3nt: TGTGCCAGCAGGCGACAGGGGAGCAATCAGCCCCAGCATTTT
CDR3aa: CASRRQGSNQPQHF

abundance: once
j_gene: TRBJ1-5
v_gene: TRBV4-3
d_gene: NA
CDR3nt: TGCGCCAGCAGCCAAGATCGCGCTCAGCCCCAGCATTTT
CDR3aa: CASSQDRAQPQHF

abundance: NA
j_gene: TRBJ1-2
v_gene: TRBV20-1
d_gene: NA
CDR3nt: TGCAGTTCCTGGGCAGGGGTCGGCTACACCTTC
CDR3aa: CSSWAGVGYTF

abundance: NA
j_gene: TRBJ2-7
v_gene: TRBV28
d_gene: TRBD1
CDR3nt: TGTGCCAGCAGTTTCCCCGGGACAGACTACGAGCAGTACTTC
CDR3aa: CASSFPGTDYEQYF

abundance: NA
j_gene: TRBJ2-1
v_gene: TRBV27
d_gene: NA
CDR3nt: TGTGCCAGCAGGGGGCAATCCTACAATGAGCAGTTCTTC
CDR3aa: CASRGQSYNEQFF

abundance: NA
j_gene: TRBJ1-2
v_gene: TRBV5-1
d_gene: NA
CDR3nt: TGCGCCAGGAGAGGCAGGGGACTAGTTTTGTATGGCTACACCTTC
CDR3aa: CARRGRGLVLYGYTF

abundance: NA
j_gene: TRBJ2-2
v_gene: TRBV13
d_gene: TRBD2
CDR3nt: TGTGCCAGCAGCTCCGGGACTAGGAACACCGGGGAGCTGTTTTTT
CDR3aa: CASSSGTRNTGELFF

abundance: NA
j_gene: TRBJ1-4
v_gene: TRBV7-2
d_gene: NA
CDR3nt: TGTGCCAGCACCCTTCGGGATCGGGATGAAAAACTGTTTTTT
CDR3aa: CASTLRDRDEKLFF

abundance: NA
j_gene: TRBJ2-3
v_gene: TRBV5-4
d_gene: NA
CDR3nt: TGTGCCAGCAGCTTATCTTCAGGGGCAGATACGCAGTATTTT
CDR3aa: CASSLSSGADTQYF

abundance: NA
j_gene: TRBJ2-2
v_gene: TRBV7-3
d_gene: NA
CDR3nt: TGTGCCAGCAGCTCGACCGGCGGCCCGTCGGAGCTGTTTTTT
CDR3aa: CASSSTGGPSELFF

abundance: NA
j_gene: TRBJ2-7
v_gene: TRBV27
d_gene: NA
CDR3nt: TGTGCCAGCAGTTTCCGCTTTATTGGAGGATACGAGCAGTACTTC
CDR3aa: CASSFRFIGGYEQYF

abundance: NA
j_gene: TRBJ1-5
v_gene: TRBV2
d_gene: NA
CDR3nt: TGTGCCAGCGGAGACAGCCATAGCAATCAGCCCCAGCATTTT
CDR3aa: CASGDSHSNQPQHF

abundance: NA
j_gene: TRBJ2-3
v_gene: TRBV6-2/TRBV6-3
d_gene: NA
CDR3nt: TGTGCCAGCAGTCTCCTAGGAGGGGTAACAGATACGCAGTATTTT
CDR3aa: CASSLLGGVTDTQYF

abundance: NA
j_gene: TRBJ1-2
v_gene: TRBV12-3/TRBV12-4
d_gene: NA
CDR3nt: TGTGCCAGCAGTTTAGATTTGGGGGGTGGCTACACCTTC
CDR3aa: CASSLDLGGGYTF

abundance: NA
j_gene: TRBJ2-3
v_gene: TRBV18
d_gene: TRBD2
CDR3nt: TGTGCCAGCTCACCACTTGGAGCGGGAGGCGGGGCAGATACGCAGTATTTT
CDR3aa: CASSPLGAGGGADTQYF

abundance: once
j_gene: TRBJ2-5
v_gene: TRBV7-2
d_gene: NA
CDR3nt: TGTGCCAGCAGCCCCCAAGGCGGGCTAGGGGAGACCCAGTACTTC
CDR3aa: CASSPQGGLGETQYF

abundance: NA
j_gene: TRBJ2-7
v_gene: TRBV27
d_gene: TRBD2
CDR3nt: TGTGCCAGCAGCCCCACCGGGACTAGCGCGGACGAGCAGTACTTC
CDR3aa: CASSPTGTSADEQYF

abundance: NA
j_gene: TRBJ2-7
v_gene: TRBV5-1
d_gene: TRBD2
CDR3nt: TGCGCCAGCACCCCAATAGCGGGAGTAGGTAACGAGCAGTACTTC
CDR3aa: CASTPIAGVGNEQYF

abundance: NA
j_gene: TRBJ1-2
v_gene: TRBV24-1
d_gene: NA
CDR3nt: TGTGCCACCAGTGATATAGGGGTTCCTCATGGCTACACCTTC
CDR3aa: CATSDIGVPHGYTF

abundance: NA
j_gene: TRBJ1-3
v_gene: TRBV28
d_gene: NA
CDR3nt: TGTGCCAGCAGTTTTCAAGGAAACACCATATATTTT
CDR3aa: CASSFQGNTIYF

abundance: NA
j_gene: TRBJ1-4
v_gene: TRBV25-1
d_gene: TRBD1
CDR3nt: TGTGCCAGCAAGAGGGACGACAGGGCCAATGAAAAACTGTTTTTT
CDR3aa: CASKRDDRANEKLFF

abundance: NA
j_gene: TRBJ2-2
v_gene: TRBV7-3
d_gene: TRBD1
CDR3nt: TGTGCCAGCAGGCCAGGGGGATCGAACACCGGGGAGCTGTTTTTT
CDR3aa: CASRPGGSNTGELFF

abundance: NA
j_gene: TRBJ2-1
v_gene: TRBV12-3/TRBV12-4
d_gene: NA
CDR3nt: TGTGCCAGCAGTTTTGCGGGTTGGGAGCAGTTCTTC
CDR3aa: CASSFAGWEQFF

abundance: NA
j_gene: TRBJ1-4
v_gene: TRBV18
d_gene: NA
CDR3nt: TGTGCCAGCTTGAAATCCCGGTCAGAAAAACTGTTTTTT
CDR3aa: CASLKSRSEKLFF

abundance: NA
j_gene: TRBJ2-7
v_gene: TRBV11-2
d_gene: TRBD2
CDR3nt: TGTGCCAGCAGCTCCGAGCGGCTAGCGGGCTACGAGCAGTACTTC
CDR3aa: CASSSERLAGYEQYF

abundance: NA
j_gene: TRBJ2-1
v_gene: TRBV12-5
d_gene: TRBD2
CDR3nt: TGTGCTAGTGGCCGGGGACTAGCGGACTACAATGAGCAGTTCTTC
CDR3aa: CASGRGLADYNEQFF

abundance: NA
j_gene: TRBJ1-2
v_gene: TRBV2
d_gene: TRBD1
CDR3nt: TGTGCCACCTCGGGACAGAGATCTTTTGGCTACACCTTC
CDR3aa: CATSGQRSFGYTF

abundance: few
j_gene: TRBJ1-6
v_gene: TRBV6-6
d_gene: NA
CDR3nt: TGTGCCAGCAGTTACCAGGGGTTAGATTCACCCCTCCACTTT
CDR3aa: CASSYQGLDSPLHF

abundance: NA
j_gene: TRBJ2-1
v_gene: TRBV19
d_gene: NA
CDR3nt: TGTGCCAGTAGTATTTCATCATCGGGTCGGTACAATGAGCAGTTCTTC
CDR3aa: CASSISSSGRYNEQFF

abundance: NA
j_gene: TRBJ1-1
v_gene: TRBV18
d_gene: NA
CDR3nt: TGTGCCAGCTCACCCCTCGGGACTGACGTCCGGAACACTGAAGCTTTCTTT
CDR3aa: CASSPLGTDVRNTEAFF

abundance: NA
j_gene: TRBJ1-1
v_gene: TRBV6-6
d_gene: TRBD1
CDR3nt: TGTGCCAGCAGAGCCGGGACAGGGAGTGTGAACACTGAAGCTTTCTTT
CDR3aa: CASRAGTGSVNTEAFF

abundance: NA
j_gene: TRBJ2-5
v_gene: TRBV5-4
d_gene: NA
CDR3nt: TGTGCCAGCAGCTCAATGGCACAAGAGACCCAGTACTTC
CDR3aa: CASSSMAQETQYF

abundance: NA
j_gene: TRBJ1-1
v_gene: TRBV7-2
d_gene: TRBD1
CDR3nt: TGTGCCAGCAGCTTAGTCTCAACAGGGGGTCCCACTGAAGCTTTCTTT
CDR3aa: CASSLVSTGGPTEAFF

abundance: NA
j_gene: TRBJ1-2
v_gene: TRBV19
d_gene: NA
CDR3nt: TGTGCCAGTAGTATAATCTCGACAGGCGGATATGGCTACACCTTC
CDR3aa: CASSIISTGGYGYTF

abundance: NA
j_gene: TRBJ1-2
v_gene: TRBV29-1
d_gene: NA
CDR3nt: TGCAGCGTTGAAGGGTGGGGGGGTGGCTACACCTTC
CDR3aa: CSVEGWGGGYTF

abundance: NA
j_gene: TRBJ2-2
v_gene: TRBV5-1
d_gene: NA
CDR3nt: TGCGCCAGCAGCTTGGAACCGCTAAAGCAAACCGGGGAGCTGTTTTTT
CDR3aa: CASSLEPLKQTGELFF

abundance: NA
j_gene: TRBJ2-7
v_gene: TRBV19
d_gene: TRBD1
CDR3nt: TGTGCCAGACGAGACAGGGGCGCATTAATCTACGAGCAGTACTTC
CDR3aa: CARRDRGALIYEQYF

abundance: NA
j_gene: TRBJ2-1
v_gene: TRBV6-9
d_gene: NA
CDR3nt: TGTGCCAGCAGTTCCACCGGGAACAATGAGCAGTTCTTC
CDR3aa: CASSSTGNNEQFF

abundance: NA
j_gene: TRBJ2-1
v_gene: TRBV6-5
d_gene: TRBD2
CDR3nt: TGTGCCAGCCGCGCTAGCGGCAATGAGCAGTTCTTC
CDR3aa: CASRASGNEQFF

abundance: NA
j_gene: TRBJ1-1
v_gene: TRBV6-2/TRBV6-3
d_gene: NA
CDR3nt: TGTGCCAGCAGTAGGGACAACTCGAACACTGAAGCTTTCTTT
CDR3aa: CASSRDNSNTEAFF

abundance: NA
j_gene: TRBJ2-5
v_gene: TRBV7-9
d_gene: NA
CDR3nt: TGTGCCAGCAGCTTATCCGGGCGGGTCCACCAAGAGACCCAGTACTTC
CDR3aa: CASSLSGRVHQETQYF